The rows below give T cell receptor beta chains drawn from one sample of a study of shared clonotypes between healthy human individuals. Data came from immunoSEQ multiplex PCR; TCRdb stores just in-frame clones and leaves some out. This table holds 550,000 to 750,000 clones, 95% to 96% found once. The sequenced material came from naive CD8+ T cells sorted from blood. Receptors originate from a woman in her twenties or thirties in good health. Each CDR3 is given with its conserved first and last residue. Each record gives: CDR3 protein, CDR3 DNA, J gene, D gene, CDR3 length, V gene, clone size. D genes are given only for firm matches. Some rows mark clone size as missing; the rest say once, few, many or name a class of expanded clone.

CDR3aa: CASSLEGLGTNYGYTF
CDR3nt: TGCGCCAGCAGCTTGGAGGGTCTAGGTACGAACTATGGCTACACCTTC
j_gene: TRBJ1-2
d_gene: NA
len: 16
v_gene: TRBV5-1
abundance: few

CDR3aa: CASRLGNSPLHF
CDR3nt: TGTGCCAGCCGCCTGGGAAATTCACCCCTCCACTTT
j_gene: TRBJ1-6
d_gene: NA
len: 12
v_gene: TRBV6-5
abundance: NA

CDR3aa: CASSLGVVGTGYQPQHF
CDR3nt: TGTGCCAGCAGCTTGGGAGTTGTGGGGACAGGGTATCAGCCCCAGCATTTT
j_gene: TRBJ1-5
d_gene: TRBD1
len: 17
v_gene: TRBV5-8
abundance: NA

CDR3aa: CASSLSGLGQPQHF
CDR3nt: TGTGCCAGCAGTTTATCCGGGCTTGGTCAGCCCCAGCATTTT
j_gene: TRBJ1-5
d_gene: NA
len: 14
v_gene: TRBV27
abundance: NA

CDR3aa: CASSDRLAGVVADTQYF
CDR3nt: TGTGCCAGCAGTGACCGACTAGCGGGCGTGGTCGCAGATACGCAGTATTTT
j_gene: TRBJ2-3
d_gene: TRBD2
len: 17
v_gene: TRBV25-1
abundance: NA

CDR3aa: CASSFPKADEQFF
CDR3nt: TGTGCCAGCAGTTTCCCAAAAGCGGATGAGCAGTTCTTC
j_gene: TRBJ2-1
d_gene: NA
len: 13
v_gene: TRBV27
abundance: NA

CDR3aa: CSVRDPRGYTF
CDR3nt: TGCAGCGTCCGGGACCCGCGCGGCTACACCTTC
j_gene: TRBJ1-2
d_gene: NA
len: 11
v_gene: TRBV29-1
abundance: NA

CDR3aa: CASSPVRASGTAYNEQFF
CDR3nt: TGCGCCAGCAGCCCGGTAAGGGCTAGCGGGACGGCCTACAATGAGCAGTTCTTC
j_gene: TRBJ2-1
d_gene: TRBD2
len: 18
v_gene: TRBV5-1
abundance: NA

CDR3aa: CAWRRGSSYNEQFF
CDR3nt: TGTGCCTGGAGGCGGGGGAGCTCCTACAATGAGCAGTTCTTC
j_gene: TRBJ2-1
d_gene: TRBD2
len: 14
v_gene: TRBV30
abundance: NA

CDR3aa: CASSPLLGRSADTQYF
CDR3nt: TGTGCCAGCAGTCCTTTATTGGGGAGATCCGCAGATACGCAGTATTTT
j_gene: TRBJ2-3
d_gene: NA
len: 16
v_gene: TRBV28
abundance: once

CDR3aa: CASSGRQYSNQPQHF
CDR3nt: TGTGCCAGCAGCGGGCGACAGTATAGCAATCAGCCCCAGCATTTT
j_gene: TRBJ1-5
d_gene: NA
len: 15
v_gene: TRBV21-1
abundance: NA

CDR3aa: CAWRGKRTDTQYF
CDR3nt: TGTGCCTGGAGGGGTAAGAGGACAGATACGCAGTATTTT
j_gene: TRBJ2-3
d_gene: NA
len: 13
v_gene: TRBV30
abundance: NA

CDR3aa: CASRDGISYEQYF
CDR3nt: TGTGCCAGCAGGGACGGGATTTCCTACGAGCAGTACTTC
j_gene: TRBJ2-7
d_gene: NA
len: 13
v_gene: TRBV5-4
abundance: NA

CDR3aa: CASSPQDRSAEAFF
CDR3nt: TGTGCCAGCAGCCCCCAAGACAGGTCCGCTGAAGCTTTCTTT
j_gene: TRBJ1-1
d_gene: NA
len: 14
v_gene: TRBV7-9
abundance: NA

CDR3aa: CASSLVHKETQYF
CDR3nt: TGTGCCAGCAGCTTGGTCCACAAAGAGACCCAGTACTTC
j_gene: TRBJ2-5
d_gene: NA
len: 13
v_gene: TRBV5-4
abundance: NA

CDR3aa: CASLEGAETQYF
CDR3nt: TGTGCCTCCCTGGAGGGAGCGGAGACCCAGTACTTC
j_gene: TRBJ2-5
d_gene: NA
len: 12
v_gene: TRBV30
abundance: NA

CDR3aa: CASSPRRGQETQYF
CDR3nt: TGTGCCAGCAGCCCCCGGAGGGGTCAAGAGACCCAGTACTTC
j_gene: TRBJ2-5
d_gene: NA
len: 14
v_gene: TRBV11-2
abundance: NA

CDR3aa: CAINSDGGGSAYEQYF
CDR3nt: TGTGCCATCAACTCTGACGGCGGCGGGTCTGCCTACGAGCAGTACTTC
j_gene: TRBJ2-7
d_gene: NA
len: 16
v_gene: TRBV10-3
abundance: NA

CDR3aa: CASSSIDRDLRAFF
CDR3nt: TGTGCCAGCAGCTCGATTGACAGGGATTTACGGGCTTTCTTT
j_gene: TRBJ1-1
d_gene: TRBD1
len: 14
v_gene: TRBV13
abundance: NA

CDR3aa: CASSPTAGTVMAKNIQYF
CDR3nt: TGTGCCAGCAGCCCTACCGCGGGGACAGTAATGGCCAAAAACATTCAGTACTTC
j_gene: TRBJ2-4
d_gene: NA
len: 18
v_gene: TRBV9
abundance: NA